A selection of T cell receptor beta chains follows, all from one sample in a study of T cell clones after liver transplantation. Profiling relied on immunoSEQ multiplex PCR, and the TCRdb table lists in-frame clones only, not all of them. The sample lists 55,000 to 70,000 clones, around 93% occurring once. The starting material was CD4+ T cells from blood, obtained less than 26 months after liver transplant. These receptors all come from a human patient who received a liver transplant. Some T cells may have originated in the graft donor. Each CDR3 is given with its conserved first and last residue. The D gene is left open where the match is weak. Clone sizes are given selectively: once, few, many, or a class where the clone is expanded.

v_gene	d_gene	j_gene	abundance	CDR3nt	CDR3aa
TRBV7-8	NA	TRBJ2-6	once	TGTGCCAGCAGCCGAGGGGGGCAGGGAAGTTCTGGGGCCAACGTCCTGACTTTC	CASSRGGQGSSGANVLTF
TRBV11-3	NA	TRBJ1-2	NA	TGTGCCAGCAGCTCCGATTCCTATGGCTACACCTTC	CASSSDSYGYTF
TRBV10-3	NA	TRBJ2-7	NA	TGTGCCATCAGTGACCCACAGGCGACCTACGAGCAGTACTTC	CAISDPQATYEQYF
TRBV28	TRBD1	TRBJ2-7	NA	TGTGCCAGCAGCAAACCGGGACAGGGGACCTACGAGCAGTACTTC	CASSKPGQGTYEQYF
TRBV5-1	TRBD1	TRBJ2-3	NA	TGCGCCAGCAGCCCCCCGGGACAGGGGTCAGATACGCAGTATTTT	CASSPPGQGSDTQYF
TRBV29-1	NA	TRBJ2-7	few	TGCAGCGTTGAAGAAGGTAGGACGGGGACCTACGAGCAGTACTTC	CSVEEGRTGTYEQYF
TRBV27	TRBD2	TRBJ2-3	NA	TGTGCCAGCAGTTTATATGTAGCGGGAGGGAGGGATACGCAGTATTTT	CASSLYVAGGRDTQYF
TRBV2	TRBD1	TRBJ1-3	NA	TGTGCCAGCAACGGACAGGTTGGAAACACCATATATTTT	CASNGQVGNTIYF
TRBV2	NA	TRBJ2-3	NA	TGTGCCAGCAGTGTGGGCCTCGGCACAGATACGCAGTATTTT	CASSVGLGTDTQYF
TRBV10-3	TRBD2	TRBJ2-7	NA	TGTGCCATCAAGCCTGGACTAGTAAGTCACGAGCAGTACTTC	CAIKPGLVSHEQYF
TRBV5-4	NA	TRBJ2-1	NA	TGTGCCAGCAGCTTGGCCGGGACGGCTGGGAATGAGCAGTTCTTC	CASSLAGTAGNEQFF
TRBV4-2	NA	TRBJ2-2	NA	TGTGCCAGCAGCCAAGATCAGTTCGGGGAGCTGTTTTTT	CASSQDQFGELFF
TRBV5-1	TRBD1	TRBJ1-4	NA	TGCGCCAGCAGCAGCTTAGGGACAGGGGGCGAAAAACTGTTTTTT	CASSSLGTGGEKLFF
TRBV9	NA	TRBJ1-1	NA	TGTGCCAGCAGCGGGACAGCCTCGCGCACTGAAGCTTTCTTT	CASSGTASRTEAFF
TRBV15	TRBD1	TRBJ2-7	NA	TGTGCCACCAGCACCCGGGACAGGGGAACCTACGAGCAGTACTTC	CATSTRDRGTYEQYF
TRBV19	NA	TRBJ2-3	NA	TGTGCCAGTAGTATTGGTGCGAGCACAGATACGCAGTATTTT	CASSIGASTDTQYF
TRBV9	NA	TRBJ2-1	NA	TGTGCCAGCAGCGTTTGGGCGGGTTTTGACAATGAGCAGTTCTTC	CASSVWAGFDNEQFF
TRBV29-1	NA	TRBJ2-7	NA	TGCAGCGTTCAAACTCGCTCCTACGAGCAGTACTTC	CSVQTRSYEQYF
TRBV11-3	NA	TRBJ2-5	NA	TGTGCCAGCAGCTTATGGGCCCGGGCTACCCAAGAGACCCAGTACTTC	CASSLWARATQETQYF
TRBV5-1	NA	TRBJ1-2	NA	TGCGCCAGCAGCCAAGGTTCCGGCGATAACTATGGCTACACCTTC	CASSQGSGDNYGYTF
TRBV2	TRBD2	TRBJ2-5	NA	TGTGCCAGCAGGGGACTAGCGGGCCCTCAAGAGACCCAGTACTTC	CASRGLAGPQETQYF
TRBV19	NA	TRBJ1-2	few	TGTGCCAGTACTGGACAAACAACCCCCTATGGCTACACCTTC	CASTGQTTPYGYTF
TRBV14	TRBD1	TRBJ2-7	NA	TGTGCCAGCAGCCACCCTAAGGGGACAGGGGGCTCCTACGAGCAGTACTTC	CASSHPKGTGGSYEQYF
TRBV5-1	NA	TRBJ2-5	NA	TGCGCCAGCAGCACCTCAGGGGCCACAAAAGAGACCCAGTACTTC	CASSTSGATKETQYF
TRBV7-2	NA	TRBJ2-1	NA	TGTGCCAGCAGCCAGGCAGTTCGCTCCTACAATGAGCAGTTCTTC	CASSQAVRSYNEQFF
TRBV30	NA	TRBJ2-5	NA	TGTGCCTGGAGTGTAAGTGAGACCCAGTACTTC	CAWSVSETQYF
TRBV7-9	TRBD2	TRBJ2-1	NA	TGTGCCAGCAGCCTACTCCCGGGGGGAGTTAAGAATGAGCAGTTCTTC	CASSLLPGGVKNEQFF
TRBV15	TRBD1	TRBJ1-5	NA	TGTGCCACCAGCAGAGGGACAGGGGCCGTTGGGCATTTT	CATSRGTGAVGHF
TRBV4-1	TRBD1	TRBJ2-7	NA	TGCGCCAGCAGCCAGACAGGGTCCGAGCAGTACTTC	CASSQTGSEQYF
TRBV2	NA	TRBJ2-2	once	TGTGCCAGCAGGAGGGGAGCTAACACCGGGGAGCTGTTTTTT	CASRRGANTGELFF
TRBV6-5	NA	TRBJ2-7	NA	TGTGCCAGCAGTTACGAAGGGACTCCGAAGGGCGAGCAGTACTTC	CASSYEGTPKGEQYF
TRBV18	TRBD1	TRBJ1-3	NA	TGTGCCAGCTCACCAGGGGGAGGGACAGAAACTGGAAACACCATATATTTT	CASSPGGGTETGNTIYF
TRBV7-2	TRBD2	TRBJ2-1	NA	TGTGCCAGCAGTAGGGACTACCTCTCCTACAATGAGCAGTTCTTC	CASSRDYLSYNEQFF
TRBV7-9	NA	TRBJ1-2	NA	TGTGCCAGCAGCTTAGAGACAGGACTGAACTATGGCTACACCTTC	CASSLETGLNYGYTF
TRBV2	NA	TRBJ1-1	NA	TGTGCCAGCAGTCTTTCACTTACTGAAGCTTTCTTT	CASSLSLTEAFF
TRBV7-8	NA	TRBJ1-2	NA	TGTGCCAGCAGCGCCAACCCCACAGGGAATCCTAACTATGGCTACACCTTC	CASSANPTGNPNYGYTF
TRBV2	TRBD1	TRBJ2-7	NA	TGTGCCAGCAGGGAAACCGGGACAGGGGCCCCCGAGCAGTACTTC	CASRETGTGAPEQYF
TRBV11-3	NA	TRBJ2-3	NA	TGTGCCAGCAGCTCAGGCAGACTTACAGATACGCAGTATTTT	CASSSGRLTDTQYF
TRBV7-3	TRBD1	TRBJ2-1	few	TGTGCCAGCAGCTTGTCAGGGGGTAGGCATGAGCAGTTCTTC	CASSLSGGRHEQFF
TRBV7-9	NA	TRBJ2-4	NA	TGTGCCAGCAGCTGGGGATTGGAGGGGCTAGCCAAAAACATTCAGTACTTC	CASSWGLEGLAKNIQYF
TRBV7-8	NA	TRBJ2-1	NA	TGTGCCAGCAGCTTAACTAGCTTCCATGAGCAGTTCTTC	CASSLTSFHEQFF
TRBV7-3	NA	TRBJ1-5	NA	TGTGCCAGCAGTTTGAGGCCCCAGCATTTT	CASSLRPQHF
TRBV7-9	NA	TRBJ2-7	NA	TGTGCCAGCAGCCAGACCGGGACTCACTACGAGCAGTACTTC	CASSQTGTHYEQYF
TRBV2	NA	TRBJ2-3	NA	TGTGCCAGCCTACCTAAGAGAGGCAGGGACACAGATACGCAGTATTTT	CASLPKRGRDTDTQYF
TRBV4-3	TRBD1	TRBJ1-2	once	TGCGCCAGCAGTTCAGGGGGCCGCGGGTACTATGGCTACACCTTC	CASSSGGRGYYGYTF
TRBV6-6	TRBD1	TRBJ1-5	NA	TGTGCCAGCAGTTCGACAGGGGGCAATCAGCCCCAGCATTTT	CASSSTGGNQPQHF
TRBV7-9	NA	TRBJ2-1	NA	TGTGCCAGCAGCTTAGCGCTCCGGGGAGTAGGTAGTGAGCAGTTCTTC	CASSLALRGVGSEQFF
TRBV28	NA	TRBJ1-5	few	TGTGCCAGCAGTTTAACAAGTCAGCCCCAGCATTTT	CASSLTSQPQHF
TRBV5-6	NA	TRBJ1-2	NA	TGTGCCAGCAGTTACCAGGATGTCTATGGCTACACCTTC	CASSYQDVYGYTF
TRBV7-9	TRBD2	TRBJ2-7	NA	TGTGCCAGCAGCCCGACTAGCGGGAGCTCCTACGAGCAGTACTTC	CASSPTSGSSYEQYF
TRBV5-1	NA	TRBJ1-4	NA	TGCGCCAGCAGCTTAACGGGGAGGAGGGATGAAAAACTGTTTTTT	CASSLTGRRDEKLFF
TRBV11-2	NA	TRBJ2-2	NA	TGTGCCAGCAGCTTAGCTAAAACCGGGGAGCTGTTTTTT	CASSLAKTGELFF
TRBV5-1	TRBD1	TRBJ2-7	NA	TGCGCCAGCAGCTTGGGGCGATGGGACAGGGGCGAGCAGTACTTC	CASSLGRWDRGEQYF
TRBV19	NA	TRBJ2-7	NA	TGTGCCAGTAGTATGGGAGCGGGCCCTTACGAGCAGTACTTC	CASSMGAGPYEQYF
TRBV6-6	NA	TRBJ1-3	once	TGTGCCAGCAGGCTCGTAGGGGGCTCTGGAAACACCATATATTTT	CASRLVGGSGNTIYF
TRBV6-5	NA	TRBJ2-7	NA	TGTGCCAGCAGTTACATGGGTGAGCAGTACTTC	CASSYMGEQYF
TRBV11-2	NA	TRBJ2-1	NA	TGTGCCAGCAGCGAGGGATGGAATGAGCAGTTCTTC	CASSEGWNEQFF
TRBV9	NA	TRBJ1-2	once	TGTGCCAGCAGCGTAGCCAGGGGCTATGGCTACACCTTC	CASSVARGYGYTF